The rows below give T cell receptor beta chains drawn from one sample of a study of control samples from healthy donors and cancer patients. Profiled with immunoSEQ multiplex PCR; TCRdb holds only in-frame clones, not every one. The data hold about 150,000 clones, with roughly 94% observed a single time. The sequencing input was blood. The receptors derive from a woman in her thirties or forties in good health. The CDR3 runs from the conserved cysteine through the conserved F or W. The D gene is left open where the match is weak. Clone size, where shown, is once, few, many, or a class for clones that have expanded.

cdr3_nt: TGTGCCAGCAGCTTATTAGGGGATGGTCAGCCCCAGCATTTT
cdr3_aa: CASSLLGDGQPQHF
v_call: TRBV7-9
d_call: .
clone_size: .
j_call: TRBJ1-5

cdr3_nt: TGTGCCAGCAGGTGGGACAGGGGTAGCAATCAGCCCCAGCATTTT
cdr3_aa: CASRWDRGSNQPQHF
v_call: TRBV6-5
d_call: TRBD1
clone_size: .
j_call: TRBJ1-5

cdr3_nt: TGTGCCAGCAGTTACTCTGGTACCCAGGGGTACAATGAGCAGTTCTTC
cdr3_aa: CASSYSGTQGYNEQFF
v_call: TRBV6-5
d_call: .
clone_size: .
j_call: TRBJ2-1

cdr3_nt: TGTGCCAGTATACGTCCAGGGAGTATCACTGAAGCTTTCTTT
cdr3_aa: CASIRPGSITEAFF
v_call: TRBV19
d_call: .
clone_size: .
j_call: TRBJ1-1

cdr3_nt: TGTGCCAGCAGCGAGGGGGTAGCGGGAGCGCCAGGAGAGCAGTTCTTC
cdr3_aa: CASSEGVAGAPGEQFF
v_call: TRBV9
d_call: TRBD2
clone_size: .
j_call: TRBJ2-1

cdr3_nt: TGTGCCAGCGCAGGGGAATCAGATACGCAGTATTTT
cdr3_aa: CASAGESDTQYF
v_call: TRBV24-1
d_call: .
clone_size: .
j_call: TRBJ2-3

cdr3_nt: TGTGCCAGCAGCTTAACAGGGAGCAATCAGCCCCAGCATTTT
cdr3_aa: CASSLTGSNQPQHF
v_call: TRBV7-2
d_call: .
clone_size: .
j_call: TRBJ1-5

cdr3_nt: TGCAGCGTAACGGACAGGGGATCGGTTGGCTACACCTTC
cdr3_aa: CSVTDRGSVGYTF
v_call: TRBV29-1
d_call: TRBD1
clone_size: .
j_call: TRBJ1-2

cdr3_nt: TGTGCCAGCAGTTGGATGCAAGGACCCCCGGGAACTGAAGCTTTCTTT
cdr3_aa: CASSWMQGPPGTEAFF
v_call: TRBV27
d_call: .
clone_size: .
j_call: TRBJ1-1

cdr3_nt: TGCGCCAGCAGCGGACTAGCGGGTGGGAATGAGCAGTTCTTC
cdr3_aa: CASSGLAGGNEQFF
v_call: TRBV4-1
d_call: TRBD2
clone_size: .
j_call: TRBJ2-1

cdr3_nt: TGTGCCAGCAGTTACGCAGGACAGAGCACAGATACGCAGTATTTT
cdr3_aa: CASSYAGQSTDTQYF
v_call: TRBV6-2/TRBV6-3
d_call: .
clone_size: .
j_call: TRBJ2-3

cdr3_nt: TGTGCCAGCAGCCCCCATAAGGGGGACTATGGCTACACCTTC
cdr3_aa: CASSPHKGDYGYTF
v_call: TRBV7-6
d_call: .
clone_size: .
j_call: TRBJ1-2

cdr3_nt: TGTGCCAGCAGCAAGCCGGGACAGGGGAGCACCGGGGAGCTGTTTTTT
cdr3_aa: CASSKPGQGSTGELFF
v_call: TRBV5-4
d_call: TRBD1
clone_size: .
j_call: TRBJ2-2

cdr3_nt: TGTGCCAGCAGCCCCAGGGTGGACACTGAAGCTTTCTTT
cdr3_aa: CASSPRVDTEAFF
v_call: TRBV4-2
d_call: .
clone_size: .
j_call: TRBJ1-1

cdr3_nt: TGTGCCAGCGGACAGTTTGAAAAACTGTTTTTT
cdr3_aa: CASGQFEKLFF
v_call: TRBV12-3/TRBV12-4
d_call: .
clone_size: .
j_call: TRBJ1-4

cdr3_nt: TGTGCCAGCAGCTTAGCCGTGAGGCACCCGAACACTGAAGCTTTCTTT
cdr3_aa: CASSLAVRHPNTEAFF
v_call: TRBV7-8
d_call: .
clone_size: .
j_call: TRBJ1-1

cdr3_nt: TGTGCCAGCAGCCAAGATTCCCGGGGGCATAGAAGCTATGGCTACACCTTC
cdr3_aa: CASSQDSRGHRSYGYTF
v_call: TRBV4-2
d_call: .
clone_size: .
j_call: TRBJ1-2

cdr3_nt: TGTGCCAGCAGCTTAGATGCGGGAGAGAAGTTCTTC
cdr3_aa: CASSLDAGEKFF
v_call: TRBV7-9
d_call: TRBD2
clone_size: .
j_call: TRBJ2-1

cdr3_nt: TGTGCCAGCAGCCAAGATCGCGGCCTTAACACTGAAGCTTTCTTT
cdr3_aa: CASSQDRGLNTEAFF
v_call: TRBV3-1/TRBV3-2
d_call: .
clone_size: .
j_call: TRBJ1-1

cdr3_nt: TGTGCCTGGAGTACGACAACAGGGGGTGGAGAGACCCAGTACTTC
cdr3_aa: CAWSTTTGGGETQYF
v_call: TRBV30
d_call: TRBD1
clone_size: .
j_call: TRBJ2-5

cdr3_nt: TGCAGTGCCCTCTACAGGGAAGCTTTCTTT
cdr3_aa: CSALYREAFF
v_call: TRBV20-1
d_call: .
clone_size: .
j_call: TRBJ1-1

cdr3_nt: TGCAGCGTTGAAGAAACGGCAGCTATTAATCAGCCCCAGCATTTT
cdr3_aa: CSVEETAAINQPQHF
v_call: TRBV29-1
d_call: .
clone_size: .
j_call: TRBJ1-5

cdr3_nt: TGTGCCAGCAGTTCCCGTCAGGGTGATCAGCCCCAGCATTTT
cdr3_aa: CASSSRQGDQPQHF
v_call: TRBV7-2
d_call: .
clone_size: .
j_call: TRBJ1-5

cdr3_nt: TGTGCCAGCAGCAAAGGGGTTCGGAACGAGCAGTACTTC
cdr3_aa: CASSKGVRNEQYF
v_call: TRBV7-9
d_call: .
clone_size: .
j_call: TRBJ2-7

cdr3_nt: TGCGCCAGCAGCTTGGCCGCAGGTGGGGCCAACGTCCTGACTTTC
cdr3_aa: CASSLAAGGANVLTF
v_call: TRBV5-1
d_call: .
clone_size: .
j_call: TRBJ2-6

cdr3_nt: TGTGCCAGCAGCCAGACAGGGGAACTTTACGAGCAGTACTTC
cdr3_aa: CASSQTGELYEQYF
v_call: TRBV7-9
d_call: TRBD1
clone_size: .
j_call: TRBJ2-7

cdr3_nt: TGTGCCAGCAGTTCCCCACAGTGGGGCTATGGCTACACCTTC
cdr3_aa: CASSSPQWGYGYTF
v_call: TRBV27
d_call: .
clone_size: .
j_call: TRBJ1-2

cdr3_nt: TGTGCCAGCAGTTTACAACCGGCTTCTGGAGGCAATGGCTACACCTTC
cdr3_aa: CASSLQPASGGNGYTF
v_call: TRBV28
d_call: .
clone_size: .
j_call: TRBJ1-2

cdr3_nt: TGCGCCAGCAGCCAAGATGGGACAGGGGGTGAAAAACTGTTTTTT
cdr3_aa: CASSQDGTGGEKLFF
v_call: TRBV4-3
d_call: TRBD1
clone_size: .
j_call: TRBJ1-4

cdr3_nt: TGTGCTAGTGGTTTGGTAATTGGGAACTCTGGGGCCAACGTCCTGACTTTC
cdr3_aa: CASGLVIGNSGANVLTF
v_call: TRBV12-5
d_call: .
clone_size: once
j_call: TRBJ2-6

cdr3_nt: TGCGCCAGCAGTGGGTGGGACAGGGAGGGGACTGAAGCTTTCTTT
cdr3_aa: CASSGWDREGTEAFF
v_call: TRBV10-2
d_call: TRBD1
clone_size: .
j_call: TRBJ1-1

cdr3_nt: TGTGCCAGCAGCTTAGAGGCAGGGCTCTATGGCTACACCTTC
cdr3_aa: CASSLEAGLYGYTF
v_call: TRBV11-2
d_call: .
clone_size: .
j_call: TRBJ1-2

cdr3_nt: TGCAGCGCCGGCGGGGACAGGGATACGGCTGGGGCCAACGTCCTGACTTTC
cdr3_aa: CSAGGDRDTAGANVLTF
v_call: TRBV29-1
d_call: TRBD1
clone_size: .
j_call: TRBJ2-6

cdr3_nt: TGTGCCAGCAGTTTATCCGGGACAACGAACACTGAAGCTTTCTTT
cdr3_aa: CASSLSGTTNTEAFF
v_call: TRBV27
d_call: .
clone_size: .
j_call: TRBJ1-1

cdr3_nt: TGTGCCAGTAGTTGGATCAGCGGCAACACTGAAGCTTTCTTT
cdr3_aa: CASSWISGNTEAFF
v_call: TRBV19
d_call: .
clone_size: .
j_call: TRBJ1-1

cdr3_nt: TGTGCCAGCAGCCCGGGGGGACAGGGGGTATATGGCTACACCTTC
cdr3_aa: CASSPGGQGVYGYTF
v_call: TRBV9
d_call: TRBD1
clone_size: .
j_call: TRBJ1-2

cdr3_nt: TGCGCCAGCCATCGAAAGGGCCCCCCGTTCCTTCCAGATACGCAGTATTTT
cdr3_aa: CASHRKGPPFLPDTQYF
v_call: TRBV4-3
d_call: .
clone_size: .
j_call: TRBJ2-3

cdr3_nt: TGCGCCAGCAGCTTGGGGGCAGGTCTACAAGGGGAGCTGTTTTTT
cdr3_aa: CASSLGAGLQGELFF
v_call: TRBV5-1
d_call: .
clone_size: .
j_call: TRBJ2-2

cdr3_nt: TGTGCCAGCAGTTTTAGCGGAACTAGCACAGATACGCAGTATTTT
cdr3_aa: CASSFSGTSTDTQYF
v_call: TRBV6-6
d_call: .
clone_size: .
j_call: TRBJ2-3

cdr3_nt: TGCAGCGTTGATAGTGGGAGGAACACTGAAGCTTTCTTT
cdr3_aa: CSVDSGRNTEAFF
v_call: TRBV29-1
d_call: .
clone_size: .
j_call: TRBJ1-1

cdr3_nt: TGTGCCAGCTCCCTTACTAGAAGCGGGGCAGATACGCAGTATTTT
cdr3_aa: CASSLTRSGADTQYF
v_call: TRBV18
d_call: TRBD2
clone_size: .
j_call: TRBJ2-3

cdr3_nt: TGTGCCAGCAGCCAAGAGTTTTCCGGGACACGTCCGGAAAAACTGTTTTTT
cdr3_aa: CASSQEFSGTRPEKLFF
v_call: TRBV4-2
d_call: .
clone_size: .
j_call: TRBJ1-4

cdr3_nt: TGTGCCAGCAGCCAAACGGAAAAACTGTTTTTT
cdr3_aa: CASSQTEKLFF
v_call: TRBV3-1/TRBV3-2
d_call: .
clone_size: .
j_call: TRBJ1-4

cdr3_nt: TGTGCCAGTAGTATAGGAGGCGGGAACTTCTACGAGCAGTACTTC
cdr3_aa: CASSIGGGNFYEQYF
v_call: TRBV19
d_call: .
clone_size: .
j_call: TRBJ2-7

cdr3_nt: TGCGCCAGCAGCTTCATTGTGGGGGGAAGGGACCATGGCTACACCTTC
cdr3_aa: CASSFIVGGRDHGYTF
v_call: TRBV5-1
d_call: .
clone_size: .
j_call: TRBJ1-2

cdr3_nt: TGTGCCAGCAGTTTGGGGCCGAACACTGAAGCTTTCTTT
cdr3_aa: CASSLGPNTEAFF
v_call: TRBV27
d_call: .
clone_size: .
j_call: TRBJ1-1

cdr3_nt: TGTGCCAGCAGCTTGGTCGGGGAGATGAACACTGAAGCTTTCTTT
cdr3_aa: CASSLVGEMNTEAFF
v_call: TRBV5-4
d_call: .
clone_size: .
j_call: TRBJ1-1

cdr3_nt: TGTGCCAGCAGCATCGGACTCTTATACCAAGAGACCCAGTACTTC
cdr3_aa: CASSIGLLYQETQYF
v_call: TRBV5-6
d_call: .
clone_size: .
j_call: TRBJ2-5

cdr3_nt: TGTGCCAGCAGTTACTCAGCCGGGACAGCCGGCTATTCACCCCTCCACTTT
cdr3_aa: CASSYSAGTAGYSPLHF
v_call: TRBV6-2/TRBV6-3
d_call: TRBD1
clone_size: .
j_call: TRBJ1-6

cdr3_nt: TGTGCCAGCAGCGTAGCTTTGACCCCGGCAGCTTTCTTT
cdr3_aa: CASSVALTPAAFF
v_call: TRBV9
d_call: .
clone_size: .
j_call: TRBJ1-1

cdr3_nt: TGTGCTAGTGGTTTGTACAGCGGGAGGGAGGAAAACATTCAGTACTTC
cdr3_aa: CASGLYSGREENIQYF
v_call: TRBV12-5
d_call: TRBD2
clone_size: .
j_call: TRBJ2-4